The 7 T cell receptor beta chains given below trace back to one sample, sequenced in a study of metastatic and nonmetastatic thyroid tumors. Using MiXCR, TCRdb reanalyzed the PCR reads. The sample includes about 90,000 clones, around 9.2% seen only once; the top ten take under 9%. No patient had received any treatment before thyroid surgery. Sequencing input: blood. Every receptor here comes from a female donor with papillary thyroid cancer or a benign thyroid nodule (not recorded which). Some clones in this sample may be carry-over from other donors' samples.

In its sample, this clone was seen many times. The chain employs TRBV7-2 and TRBJ1-3; 7 nucleotides line up with TRBD1. Germline V gene sequence: CDR1 SGHTA, CDR2 FQGNSA. The J segment lost 4 bases and the V segment lost 5 bases, leaving 8 bases of the junction unmatched. The CDR3 extends over 15 amino acids. CDR3 amino acids: CASSPRQGPGNTIYF. DNA for the CDR3: TGTGCCAGCAGCCCCCGACAGGGTCCCGGAAACACCATATATTTT.

This clone was recorded many times. The V call is TRBV6-1, the J call TRBJ2-3, with a possible D match to TRBD2 (7 bases). The CDR3 runs 14 residues. Germline-derived CDR1 and CDR2 are MNHNS and SASEGT. Deletions cut 4 bases from V and 4 bases from J, with 12 bases between. The CDR3 loop reads CASSGGGGPDTQYF. In DNA form, the CDR3 reads TGTGCCAGCAGTGGGGGCGGGGGCCCAGATACGCAGTATTTT.

This clone showed up just a few times. CDR3: CASSRDRYNEQFF. CDR3 sequence (DNA): TGTGCCAGTAGTCGGGACAGATACAATGAGCAGTTCTTC. This rearrangement joins TRBV19 to TRBJ2-1, with TRBD1 matching over 7 bases. Germline CDR1 and CDR2: LNHDA and SQIVND (reference sequence). This CDR3 has 13 amino acids. V lost 5 bases to trimming and J lost 4 bases; unmatched junction nucleotides: 2.

Ten or more counts support this clone. J is TRBJ1-3 and V is TRBV2, with 10 bases fitting TRBD1. The germline V gene encodes CDR1 SNHLY and CDR2 FYNNEI. Germline trimming cut 6 bases from V and 2 bases from J; bases unmatched to any gene: 4. This CDR3 is 15 amino acids long. The CDR3 coding sequence is TGTGCCAGCAGGCCTGGGACAGGGGCTGGAAACACCATATATTTT. It encodes CASRPGTGAGNTIYF. Complete variable domain (other parts from reference TRBV2 and TRBJ1-3): EPEVTQTPSHQVTQMGQEVILRCVPISNHLYFYWYRQILGQKVEFLVSFYNNEISEKSEIFDDQFSVERPDGSNFTLKIRSTKLEDSAMYFCASRPGTGAGNTIYFGEGSWLTVV.

This chain uses TRBV19 with TRBJ1-4; D ambiguous. The V and J ends lost 6 bases and 3 bases respectively, with 11 bases between them. Germline assignment: CDR1 LNHDA and CDR2 SQIVND (reference sequence). The CDR3 length is 14 residues. The CDR3 nucleotides are TGTGCCAGTAGCAGTTTGGCAGCTAATGAAAAACTGTTTTTT. This codes for CASSSLAANEKLFF.

This clone was seen only a few times. This sequence joins TRBV4-2 and TRBJ2-1; 8 nucleotides agree with TRBD2. The CDR3 has 15 amino acids. Germline V CDR1 and CDR2: LGHNA, YNFKEQ. Losses at the gene ends were 4 bases for V and 6 bases for J; bases not matched to a gene: 8. The CDR3 nucleotides are TGTGCCAGCAGCCCCCGGGTAGCGGGGCTCAATGAGCAGTTCTTC. The encoded protein is CASSPRVAGLNEQFF.

This clone was observed many times. V usage is TRBV9 and J usage is TRBJ1-3; weak D call: TRBD1 (6 bases). The CDR3 spans 16 residues. The germline gives CDR1 SGDLS, CDR2 YYNGEE. V was pared by 2 bases and J by 7 bases, with 19 bases between. CDR3 DNA sequence: TGTGCCAGCAGCGTGAGCAGGGGCCTTGATCGTAACACCATATATTTT. This sequence encodes CASSVSRGLDRNTIYF. Full variable domain (outside the CDR3, taken from reference TRBV9 and TRBJ1-3): DSGVTQTPKHLITATGQRVTLRCSPRSGDLSVYWYQQSLDQGLQFLIQYYNGEERAKGNILERFSAQQFPDLHSELNLSSLELGDSALYFCASSVSRGLDRNTIYFGEGSWLTVV.